These T cell receptor beta chains were read from a single sample in a study of T-cell memory formation after mild COVID-19. One entry per CDR3 protein, called by TCRdb with MiXCR from the 5' RACE reads. The sample has roughly 350,000 distinct CDR3 sequences, roughly an eighth seen once. Sequenced: PBMCs or a T cell subset sorted from them (not recorded which). These receptors were taken from a man younger than 35 who had mild COVID-19 (a few samples of this study predate the infection). Cell type and time point are not known. Both conserved end residues are part of each CDR3. Fields, in order: V gene, J gene, CDR3 protein.

V: TRBV7-2; J: TRBJ2-3; CDR3: CASTGYGGAATQYF
V: TRBV9; J: TRBJ1-3; CDR3: CASSATGVAGNTIYF
V: TRBV20-1; J: TRBJ1-2; CDR3: CSASRPGLGYGYTF
V: TRBV7-2; J: TRBJ1-5; CDR3: CASSPTQGSNQPQHF
V: TRBV20-1; J: TRBJ1-5; CDR3: CSARDTYNNQPQHF
V: TRBV4-1; J: TRBJ1-5; CDR3: CASSRDSTRGLNQPQHF
V: TRBV15; J: TRBJ2-5; CDR3: CATSRGQGAGTQYF
V: TRBV27; J: TRBJ2-1; CDR3: CASSYTGGAYNEQFF
V: TRBV20-1; J: TRBJ2-5; CDR3: CSARALSGGGETQYF
V: TRBV29-1; J: TRBJ2-1; CDR3: CSVEGPGTSGPRSYNEQFF
V: TRBV18; J: TRBJ2-5; CDR3: CASSPGVVETQYF
V: TRBV5-1; J: TRBJ2-3; CDR3: CASSLMGNTDTQYF
V: TRBV12-3/TRBV12-4; J: TRBJ2-1; CDR3: CASSLSRSYNEQFF
V: TRBV6-5; J: TRBJ2-1; CDR3: CASSPSGANSYNEQFF
V: TRBV11-2; J: TRBJ2-2; CDR3: CASSRTSSNTGELFF
V: TRBV29-1; J: TRBJ2-7; CDR3: CSVEGQNYEQYF
V: TRBV18; J: TRBJ1-6; CDR3: CASSPNPDGTSLHF
V: TRBV7-3; J: TRBJ2-7; CDR3: CASSLRRGPTYEQYF
V: TRBV4-1; J: TRBJ1-4; CDR3: CASSQDLLQGYELFF
V: TRBV20-1; J: TRBJ2-7; CDR3: CSGKSSYEQYF
V: TRBV29-1; J: TRBJ1-2; CDR3: CSVAKSGTGSYGYTF
V: TRBV9; J: TRBJ2-1; CDR3: CASSVVGGQGIYNEQFF
V: TRBV18; J: TRBJ1-6; CDR3: CATRGWDSPLHF
V: TRBV5-1; J: TRBJ2-7; CDR3: CASSWTGAEQYF
V: TRBV6-2/TRBV6-3; J: TRBJ1-1; CDR3: CASSYSMRRGSLEAFF
V: TRBV30; J: TRBJ1-5; CDR3: CAWSVMGNQPQHF
V: TRBV20-1; J: TRBJ1-6; CDR3: CSARGQDYNSPLHF
V: TRBV13; J: TRBJ1-2; CDR3: CASRNEQYTYGYTF
V: TRBV7-2; J: TRBJ1-2; CDR3: CASSLYGDGYTF
V: TRBV12-3/TRBV12-4; J: TRBJ1-1; CDR3: CASTPRRRSKAFF
V: TRBV5-6; J: TRBJ2-7; CDR3: CASSWQAGFYEQYF
V: TRBV5-1; J: TRBJ2-7; CDR3: CASSFRGAGDEQYF
V: TRBV5-1; J: TRBJ2-1; CDR3: CASSLSQEQFF
V: TRBV3-1; J: TRBJ2-5; CDR3: CASSQSETQYF
V: TRBV5-1; J: TRBJ1-4; CDR3: CASSLGDRRGEKLFF
V: TRBV7-2; J: TRBJ2-3; CDR3: CASSLSGAAGTNTQYF
V: TRBV4-1; J: TRBJ2-5; CDR3: CASSQAPTETQYF
V: TRBV5-5; J: TRBJ1-5; CDR3: CASSGRTGVNQPQHF
V: TRBV5-4; J: TRBJ2-3; CDR3: CASSSGTSGSTDTQYF